This T cell receptor (beta chain) was observed in a study of T-cell memory formation after mild COVID-19 (dated by TCRdb to the early 2020s). Some background on the complete study: TCR sequence clusters from the two donors were largely donor specific. Longitudinal TCRalpha and TCRbeta repertoire sequencing tracked T-cell clones expanding and contracting after mild COVID-19 in two donors. The cohort was made up of two young adult volunteers, one female and one male, who were previously healthy.

The sequencer listed for this sample is Illumina NovaSeq 6000. Using 5'RACE with constant-segment primers, TCRalpha and TCRbeta cDNA libraries were constructed, with sample barcodes and unique molecular identifiers added in the process. Trizol reagent was used to extract RNA from every sample. The libraries were amplified in two PCR steps, and the second step added a second sample barcode and Illumina TruSeq adapters. The libraries were sequenced on an Illumina NovaSeq using 2 x 150 bp paired-end reads. The study's processing was this. Reads were demultiplexed and collapsed into UMI-guided consensus sequences with migec v1.2.7. With mixcr v2.1.11, UMI consensuses were aligned to TRA and TRB V and J templates and assembled into clonotypes. Expanded or contracted clonotypes were those called significant by both edgeR and NoisET, with noise models trained on biological replicates. For edgeR calls, a false discovery rate-adjusted p below 0.01 and a log2 fold-change threshold of 1 were applied. PCA with hierarchical clustering of max-normalized trajectories of the 1000 most abundant clonotypes was used as exploratory dynamics analysis. The CD4 or CD8 phenotype of responding clones was assigned using the separately sequenced CD4+ and CD8+ repertoires. TCRdb took the public reads, trimmed them with fastp at Q25, ran MiXCR for clone calling and kept in-frame beta chains. One record per CDR3 amino acid sequence lists the most common genes and DNA. The V and J calls and clone size come from TCRdb's table, not from the authors' own analysis. The table for this sample lists under 650,000 distinct CDR3 sequences; approximately 19% of them were counted only once. The ten largest clones add up to around 12% of the sample.

Overall study results and their limits: SARS-CoV-2 specificity was not confirmed for the second-wave clones peaking on day 37. Balanced CD4/CD8 phenotypes were observed for clones contracting from day 15 to 85, whereas a bias towards CD4+ was observed for a second wave of clones expanding from day 15 to 37. Contracting CD4+ clones were located mainly in the CM and EM memory subsets, whereas CD8+ clones were found to be enriched in EMRA. The study covered only a couple of mild cases, and larger cohorts including severe cases with pre-infection samples were considered necessary. The detection of some responding clones in pre-infection memory suggests that pre-existing cross-reactive memory T cells joined the SARS-CoV-2 response.

CDR1 and CDR2 were assigned from the germline V gene as ENHRY and SYGVKD. There are 13 amino acids in the CDR3, from cysteine to phenylalanine inclusive. Only the CDR3 part of the read is kept: 39 bases, read in frame from the first base. V is cut back by 10 bases and J by 0 bases, with 6 bases in the junction unmatched. Ficoll-Paque density gradient centrifugation was the method used to isolate PBMCs. Concerning this clonotype itself: Its cognate antigen has yet to be identified. Base qualities are missing; no much larger clone stands one base away.

This sequence uses TRBV10-3 and TRBJ2-7; TRBD1 matches 7 bases in the middle. This sequence originates from an adult woman who had mild COVID-19 (a few samples of this study predate the infection). The sample titles of this study are shuffled in the database, so cell type and time point are left out; the donor was told from shared clones. Sequencing was performed on PBMCs or a T cell subset sorted from them (not recorded which). The DNA reads as follows: TGTGCCAGTGGACAGGACCCCTCCTACGAGCAGTACTTC. This encodes CASGQDPSYEQYF.